This is a list of T cell receptor beta chains from one sample in a study of T cell responses to AZD1222 COVID-19 vaccine. The repertoire was sequenced with immunoSEQ multiplex PCR; TCRdb's copy has only in-frame clones and lacks some. The sample lists 150,000 to 200,000 clones, 85% to 95% seen once, with about 0.9% in the top ten. The sample was peripheral blood, taken on day 0 of AZD1222 vaccination. The receptors originated from an adult in good health. The CDR3 runs from the conserved cysteine through the conserved F or W. The D gene is left open where the match is weak. The size of a clone is reported for some rows only, either as once, few or many, or as a class for expanded clones.

CDR3: CAISDGRDYEQYF
DNA: TGTGCCATCAGTGACGGCAGGGACTACGAGCAGTACTTC
size: NA
J: TRBJ2-7
V: TRBV10-3
D: NA

CDR3: CASSHRAGGGEAFF
DNA: TGCGCCAGCAGCCATCGGGCGGGCGGCGGTGAAGCTTTCTTT
size: NA
J: TRBJ1-1
V: TRBV4-1
D: NA

CDR3: CATSLGPTTGNTIYF
DNA: TGTGCCACCAGCTTAGGGCCAACGACGGGAAACACCATATATTTT
size: NA
J: TRBJ1-3
V: TRBV15
D: NA

CDR3: CASSYLDRGNTGELFF
DNA: TGTGCCAGCTCATATCTCGACAGGGGGAACACCGGGGAGCTGTTTTTT
size: NA
J: TRBJ2-2
V: TRBV18
D: TRBD1

CDR3: CASSVVEGSRETQYF
DNA: TGTGCCAGCAGCGTAGTTGAAGGGTCGAGGGAGACCCAGTACTTC
size: NA
J: TRBJ2-5
V: TRBV9
D: NA

CDR3: CASSLEGGNQPQHF
DNA: TGCGCCAGCAGCTTGGAGGGGGGCAATCAGCCCCAGCATTTT
size: once
J: TRBJ1-5
V: TRBV5-1
D: NA

CDR3: CASGGTSGGETQYF
DNA: TGTGCCAGCGGAGGGACTAGCGGGGGAGAGACCCAGTACTTC
size: NA
J: TRBJ2-5
V: TRBV27
D: TRBD2

CDR3: CASRQRGSTDTQYF
DNA: TGTGCCAGCAGACAGCGGGGGAGCACAGATACGCAGTATTTT
size: NA
J: TRBJ2-3
V: TRBV5-8
D: TRBD2

CDR3: CASSQEQGLRNEKLFF
DNA: TGCGCCAGCAGCCAAGAACAGGGCCTGCGGAATGAAAAACTGTTTTTT
size: NA
J: TRBJ1-4
V: TRBV4-3
D: NA

CDR3: CASSSAQTYEQYF
DNA: TGTGCCAGTAGTAGCGCACAGACCTACGAGCAGTACTTC
size: NA
J: TRBJ2-7
V: TRBV19
D: NA

CDR3: CASSADRANEQFF
DNA: TGTGCCAGCAGCGCGGACAGGGCCAATGAGCAGTTCTTC
size: NA
J: TRBJ2-1
V: TRBV11-2
D: TRBD1

CDR3: CASVLQVNTEAFF
DNA: TGTGCCAGCGTCTTGCAGGTGAACACTGAAGCTTTCTTT
size: once
J: TRBJ1-1
V: TRBV12-3/TRBV12-4
D: NA

CDR3: CASSIAYEQYF
DNA: TGTGCCAGCAGCATAGCCTACGAGCAGTACTTC
size: NA
J: TRBJ2-7
V: TRBV7-6
D: NA

CDR3: CASSLGPLQGPGTENEKLFF
DNA: TGTGCCAGCAGCCTGGGGCCTTTACAGGGGCCCGGGACGGAGAATGAAAAACTGTTTTTT
size: NA
J: TRBJ1-4
V: TRBV3-1/TRBV3-2
D: TRBD1

CDR3: CASSSIRDRGVYGYTF
DNA: TGTGCCAGCAGTTCGATCCGGGACAGGGGGGTCTATGGCTACACCTTC
size: NA
J: TRBJ1-2
V: TRBV6-2/TRBV6-3
D: TRBD1

CDR3: CASSYRGPNTGELFF
DNA: TGTGCCAGCAGTTACAGGGGCCCGAACACCGGGGAGCTGTTTTTT
size: NA
J: TRBJ2-2
V: TRBV11-2
D: TRBD1

CDR3: CASRHGQGYEQYF
DNA: TGTGCCAGCAGACACGGACAGGGCTACGAGCAGTACTTC
size: NA
J: TRBJ2-7
V: TRBV3-1/TRBV3-2
D: TRBD1

CDR3: CASRGSAGTRWETQYF
DNA: TGTGCCAGCAGGGGTTCGGCAGGGACCAGGTGGGAGACCCAGTACTTC
size: NA
J: TRBJ2-5
V: TRBV28
D: NA

CDR3: CASSPRQQGREAFF
DNA: TGTGCCAGCTCACCAAGACAACAGGGGCGTGAAGCTTTCTTT
size: NA
J: TRBJ1-1
V: TRBV18
D: TRBD1

CDR3: CASSQDGSYNEQFF
DNA: TGTGCCAGCAGCCAGGATGGCTCCTACAATGAGCAGTTCTTC
size: NA
J: TRBJ2-1
V: TRBV6-5
D: NA

CDR3: CASSVTGSNTEAFF
DNA: TGTGCCAGCAGTGTGACAGGGAGCAATACTGAAGCTTTCTTT
size: NA
J: TRBJ1-1
V: TRBV28
D: TRBD1

CDR3: CASPGQGIRNQPQHF
DNA: TGTGCCAGTCCGGGACAGGGGATTAGGAATCAGCCCCAGCATTTT
size: NA
J: TRBJ1-5
V: TRBV9
D: TRBD1

CDR3: CASSSDGTGQETQYF
DNA: TGCGCCAGCAGCTCTGACGGGACAGGGCAAGAGACCCAGTACTTC
size: NA
J: TRBJ2-5
V: TRBV5-1
D: TRBD1

CDR3: CAWSVIGAGGLF
DNA: TGTGCCTGGAGTGTAATAGGGGCCGGGGGTCTCTTT
size: NA
J: TRBJ1-1
V: TRBV30
D: NA

CDR3: CASIRRDRGTYNEQFF
DNA: TGTGCCAGCATCCGCCGGGACAGGGGGACCTACAATGAGCAGTTCTTC
size: NA
J: TRBJ2-1
V: TRBV2
D: TRBD1

CDR3: CASSQYPGQLVSKLVYGYTF
DNA: TGTGCCAGCAGCCAGTATCCGGGACAGTTAGTGTCTAAGCTAGTCTATGGCTACACCTTC
size: NA
J: TRBJ1-2
V: TRBV13
D: TRBD1

CDR3: CASSHQRTEAFF
DNA: TGTGCCAGCAGTCACCAGAGGACTGAAGCTTTCTTT
size: once
J: TRBJ1-1
V: TRBV6-2/TRBV6-3
D: NA

CDR3: CASSEQGIRNEKLFF
DNA: TGTGCCAGCAGCGAGCAGGGTATCAGGAATGAAAAACTGTTTTTT
size: NA
J: TRBJ1-4
V: TRBV5-8
D: NA

CDR3: CASSKVGTGDSNQPQHF
DNA: TGTGCCAGCAGCAAAGTTGGGACAGGAGATAGCAATCAGCCCCAGCATTTT
size: NA
J: TRBJ1-5
V: TRBV21-1
D: NA

CDR3: CASSQYAGRDSTDTQYF
DNA: TGTGCCAGCAGCCAATACGCGGGACGGGATAGCACAGATACGCAGTATTTT
size: NA
J: TRBJ2-3
V: TRBV14
D: NA

CDR3: CASSTVGPNSPLHF
DNA: TGTGCCAGCAGTACCGTGGGGCCAAATTCACCCCTCCACTTT
size: NA
J: TRBJ1-6
V: TRBV6-1
D: NA

CDR3: CASSYEQQNSPLHF
DNA: TGTGCCAGCAGTTACGAACAGCAGAATTCACCCCTCCACTTT
size: NA
J: TRBJ1-6
V: TRBV6-5
D: NA

CDR3: CAAGRSFEAFF
DNA: TGTGCCGCCGGGAGAAGCTTTGAAGCTTTCTTT
size: NA
J: TRBJ1-1
V: TRBV7-9
D: NA

CDR3: CASSDSMGNTEAFF
DNA: TGCGCCAGCAGTGACAGCATGGGGAACACTGAAGCTTTCTTT
size: NA
J: TRBJ1-1
V: TRBV10-1
D: NA

CDR3: CASSSQGIYNEQFF
DNA: TGTGCCAGTAGTAGTCAGGGGATCTACAATGAGCAGTTCTTC
size: NA
J: TRBJ2-1
V: TRBV19
D: NA

CDR3: CASSFSGTGEGEAFF
DNA: TGCGCCAGCAGCTTCTCCGGGACAGGGGAGGGTGAAGCTTTCTTT
size: NA
J: TRBJ1-1
V: TRBV5-1
D: TRBD1

CDR3: CASSGRMNTEAFF
DNA: TGTGCCAGTAGTGGTAGGATGAACACTGAAGCTTTCTTT
size: NA
J: TRBJ1-1
V: TRBV19
D: NA

CDR3: CASLSDGRRFSGNTIYF
DNA: TGTGCCAGCCTCTCAGACGGCAGGCGTTTCTCTGGAAACACCATATATTTT
size: NA
J: TRBJ1-3
V: TRBV19
D: NA

CDR3: CASTLRGGDSPLHF
DNA: TGTGCCAGCACCCTACGGGGAGGAGATTCACCCCTCCACTTT
size: NA
J: TRBJ1-6
V: TRBV6-6
D: NA

CDR3: CASSWESYGYTF
DNA: TGTGCCAGCAGTTGGGAGAGCTATGGCTACACCTTC
size: NA
J: TRBJ1-2
V: TRBV28
D: NA

CDR3: CASSFVRFTSNQPQHF
DNA: TGTGCCAGCAGTTTTGTTAGGTTTACGAGCAATCAGCCCCAGCATTTT
size: NA
J: TRBJ1-5
V: TRBV28
D: NA

CDR3: CASSLRGGDEQFF
DNA: TGTGCCAGCAGCTTGCGAGGGGGCGATGAGCAGTTCTTC
size: NA
J: TRBJ2-1
V: TRBV7-2
D: TRBD1

CDR3: CASSVRDRATYEQYF
DNA: TGTGCCAGCAGCGTCCGGGACAGGGCCACCTACGAGCAGTACTTC
size: NA
J: TRBJ2-7
V: TRBV9
D: TRBD1

CDR3: CASSLTGIRETQYF
DNA: TGCGCCAGCAGCTTGACGGGGATCCGGGAGACCCAGTACTTC
size: NA
J: TRBJ2-5
V: TRBV5-1
D: NA

CDR3: CASSLAQPYEQYF
DNA: TGCGCCAGCAGCTTGGCCCAACCCTACGAGCAGTACTTC
size: NA
J: TRBJ2-7
V: TRBV5-1
D: NA

CDR3: CASSLEQGGSGAKYYEQYF
DNA: TGTGCCAGCAGCTTAGAACAAGGGGGCTCAGGGGCCAAATACTACGAGCAGTACTTC
size: few
J: TRBJ2-7
V: TRBV11-3
D: TRBD1

CDR3: CASSNDGSNYGYTF
DNA: TGCGCCAGCAGCAACGACGGATCCAACTATGGCTACACCTTC
size: NA
J: TRBJ1-2
V: TRBV5-1
D: NA

CDR3: CASSAGTGRPYEQYF
DNA: TGTGCCAGCAGTGCTGGGACAGGGAGGCCCTACGAGCAGTACTTC
size: once
J: TRBJ2-7
V: TRBV2
D: TRBD1